These 7 T cell receptor beta chains share one sample of origin, sequenced in a study of blood T cells in healthy people across ages. A J-beta primer mix and a sample-barcoded 5' primer were used in a second PCR of about 7 to 12 cycles. MiXCR was run by TCRdb on the 5' RACE reads, yielding one entry per CDR3 protein. The table records approximately 1.5 million distinct CDR3 sequences, approximately 39% of them present only once. The sample was blood. All receptors derive from a woman aged 18-35 years in good health.

This chain connects TRBV7-2 to TRBJ2-6; D is ambiguous. This CDR3 comprises 15 residues. Germline CDR1 and CDR2: SGHTA and FQGNSA. V shed 6 bases and J shed 0 bases, with 9 bases lying between them. CDR3 residues: CASRPINSGANVLTF. CDR3 coding DNA: TGTGCCAGCAGACCCATTAACTCTGGGGCCAACGTCCTGACTTTC.

CDR3 amino acids: CASSYSGTRKNIQYF. CDR3 in DNA: TGTGCCAGCAGTTACTCCGGGACTAGAAAAAACATTCAGTACTTC. The chain couples TRBV12-3 or TRBV12-4 to TRBJ2-4, with 8 bases matching TRBD2. This CDR3 region has 15 residues. V shed 4 bases, J shed 4 bases, and the junction held 6 bases outside the gene matches.

This clonotype was seen just once. V is TRBV20-1 and J is TRBJ1-2, with 7 bases lining up with TRBD1. The CDR3 totals 12 residues. V was pared by 3 bases and J by 8 bases, with 6 bases of the junction left unmatched. Germline V CDR1 and CDR2: DFQATT, SNEGSKA (reference sequence). For the CDR3, the DNA is TGCAGTGCTAGCCTGGAGACAGGGGGCTACACCTTC. Amino acid sequence: CSASLETGGYTF.

This clonotype came up a few times. For the CDR3, the DNA is TGTGCCAGCAGCATAGTTCGGAGCGGGGAGGATGGCTACACCTTC. Translating gives CASSIVRSGEDGYTF. The chain joins TRBV7-9 to TRBJ1-2; D gene unclear. V dropped 5 bases and J dropped 6 bases, with 19 bases sitting between them. This CDR3 contains 15 residues. Germline V gene sequence: CDR1 SEHNR, CDR2 FQNEAQ (reference sequence).

The chain recombines TRBV10-3 with TRBJ1-1, with D possibly matching TRBD1 (6 bases). The V and J ends lost 7 bases and 1 base respectively, with 13 bases between them. Germline CDR1 and CDR2: ENHRY and SYGVKD. The CDR3 has 14 amino acids. In nucleotides, the CDR3 is TGTGCCATCACCCCAACAGGGCCGAACACTGAAGCTTTCTTT. Protein product: CAITPTGPNTEAFF.

Only a few counts were recorded for this clonotype. This chain joins TRBV6-6 and TRBJ2-5; 7 bases line up with TRBD1. From germline, CDR1 is MNHNY and CDR2 SVGAGI (reference sequence). This CDR3 is built from 14 residues. V was pared by 7 bases and J by 11 bases, with 16 bases of the junction left unmatched. CDR3 loop: CASIVDRENNEQYF. The CDR3 nucleotides are TGTGCCAGCATCGTCGACAGGGAGAACAATGAGCAGTACTTC.

This clonotype was detected only a few times. The V call is TRBV6-1, the J call TRBJ2-1; tentative D call: TRBD2 (6 bases). Germline CDR1 is MNHNS and CDR2 is SASEGT. V lost 4 bases and J lost 0, with 16 bases in between. This CDR3 is built from 17 residues. CDR3: CASSGRLGRGSYNEQFF. The CDR3 nucleotides are TGTGCCAGCAGTGGTCGACTCGGGAGAGGCTCCTACAATGAGCAGTTCTTC.